Given below is one T cell receptor (beta chain) in context. This sample is drawn from a study of blood T cell repertoires in COVID-19. For the study at large: From the United States, Italy and Spain came samples of acute and convalescent COVID-19. PBMCs, B-cell-depleted T cells, or T cells were the source of the cDNA or gDNA that made up the material.

Germline CDR1 is KGHSH and CDR2 is LQKENI. Losses at the gene ends were 3 bases for V and 4 bases for J; bases not matched to a gene: 8. CDR3 length: 16 amino acids. In the study's own analysis: Estimation of nucleated cell counts relied on the amplification of reference gene primers. Assay used: immunoSEQ multiplex PCR; TCRdb lists only in-frame clones, some missing. V and J calls plus clone size are reproduced from that table; the DNA served to infer D and trimming. The sample has 50,000 to 80,000 clones; 80% to 95% are singletons. V and J are TRBV18 and TRBJ2-3, with 9 nucleotides matching TRBD2. Sequences were obtained from peripheral blood. The source of this sequence is a woman older than 75 with active COVID-19. For the CDR3, the DNA is TGTGCCAGCTCACCCCTAGCGGGAAGTTTGTCAGATACGCAGTATTTT. It codes for CASSPLAGSLSDTQYF.